This TCR beta chain was obtained from a study of response to subunit inactivated influenza vaccine. Trimming removed 5 bases at V and 5 bases at J, with 7 bases between. The CDR3 loop spans 11 amino acids. Germline lookup yields CDR1 SGHRS and CDR2 YFSETQ. About this clonotype: No antigen is known for it.

Study-wide results and caveats: Authors suggested seasonal influenza vaccinations each recruit few new T cells.

Using its own MiXCR run on the RT-PCR reads, TCRdb lists one record per CDR3 protein. The repertoire holds 300,000 to 350,000 distinct CDR3 sequences, with about 20% as singletons. This chain uses TRBV5-1 with TRBJ2-5, with D unclear. The material sequenced was PBMCs from blood, taken approximately 20 months after vaccination. This receptor was taken from a man aged 50-75 years who received an inactivated influenza vaccine. The CDR3 nucleotides are TGCGCCAGCAGAAAAGAGGAGACCCAGTACTTC. It yields the protein CASRKEETQYF.